Listed below are T cell receptor beta chains from one sample, sequenced in a study of graft-versus-host responses after intestinal transplantation. These receptors' targets are unknown. Some clones are missing from TCRdb's copy, which holds only in-frame ones; the method was immunoSEQ multiplex PCR. This sample has around 100,000 clones; roughly 93% occur once, and the top ten carry more than 0.95%. The source was unstimulated CD8+ T cells sorted from spleen or lymph node cells, collected before transplant. The receptors shown here come from a human donor who was the organ donor for an intestinal transplant. Each CDR3 is given with its conserved first and last residue. The D gene is left open where the match is weak. Rows may omit the clone size; those that give it use once, few, many or a size class.

D gene,clone size,J gene,V gene,CDR3 DNA,CDR3 protein
-,-,TRBJ1-2,TRBV4-1,TGCGCCAGCAGCCAGGGGACAACTAACTATGGCTACACCTTC,CASSQGTTNYGYTF
-,-,TRBJ2-1,TRBV4-1,TGCGCCAGCAGCCAAGTGGAAAGGCGTGAGCAGTTCTTC,CASSQVERREQFF
TRBD2,-,TRBJ2-3,TRBV30,TGTGCCTGTAACCCCTTCCTAGCGGGAGTGGCAGATACGCAGTATTTT,CACNPFLAGVADTQYF
TRBD1,-,TRBJ1-2,TRBV5-6,TGTGCCAGCAGTACCGGACAGGGGCACTATGGCTACACCTTC,CASSTGQGHYGYTF
-,once,TRBJ2-2,TRBV5-5,TGTGCCAGCAGCTTAGGGACTCCTTACTACACCGGGGAGCTGTTTTTT,CASSLGTPYYTGELFF
TRBD1,-,TRBJ1-1,TRBV7-9,TGTGCCAGCAGCCCAGGGGGCATGAACACTGAAGCTTTCTTT,CASSPGGMNTEAFF
-,-,TRBJ2-1,TRBV30,TGTGCCTGGAGCGGCGTAGACTCCGTGGGGTACAATGAGCAGTTCTTC,CAWSGVDSVGYNEQFF
TRBD1,-,TRBJ2-3,TRBV29-1,TGCAGCGTTGAAAGCAGGGGGCACGATACGCAGTATTTT,CSVESRGHDTQYF
-,-,TRBJ1-3,TRBV18,TGTGCCAGCTCACCTGTCACCAGGTCTGGAAACACCATATATTTT,CASSPVTRSGNTIYF
TRBD2,-,TRBJ2-2,TRBV10-1,TGCGCCAGCAGTGGGACTAGCGGGACCGGGGAGCTGTTTTTT,CASSGTSGTGELFF
TRBD2,once,TRBJ2-1,TRBV9,TGTGCCAGCAGCGTAGTAGCGGGAGGGCCCTATGAGCAGTTCTTC,CASSVVAGGPYEQFF
-,-,TRBJ1-1,TRBV5-6,TGTGCCAGCAGCTTGGGGGGAGAAGGCACTGAAGCTTTCTTT,CASSLGGEGTEAFF
-,-,TRBJ1-1,TRBV19,TGTGCCAGTAGGGCCGGAGGAACTGAAGCTTTCTTT,CASRAGGTEAFF
-,-,TRBJ2-2,TRBV6-6,TGTGCCAGCAGTTACGAGGGTCCAACCACCGGGGAGCTGTTTTTT,CASSYEGPTTGELFF
TRBD2,-,TRBJ2-5,TRBV9,TGTGCCAGCAGCCTTCATATTAGCGGGAGTGCCCAAGAGACCCAGTACTTC,CASSLHISGSAQETQYF
-,-,TRBJ1-2,TRBV19,TGTGCCAGTAATCGGGCGCGGGGCTATGGCTACACCTTC,CASNRARGYGYTF
TRBD1,-,TRBJ2-7,TRBV25-1,TGTGCCAGCAGTGACCGGGACAGGGCCTACGAGCAGTACTTC,CASSDRDRAYEQYF
TRBD2,-,TRBJ2-7,TRBV5-5,TGTGCCAGCAGCTATACTAGCGCCAGCTCCTACGAGCAGTACTTC,CASSYTSASSYEQYF
TRBD2,-,TRBJ2-7,TRBV2,TGTGCCAGCAGTGAAGCGGGAGGGCCCTACGAGCAGTACTTC,CASSEAGGPYEQYF
TRBD2,-,TRBJ2-3,TRBV25-1,TGTGCCAGCAGTGAATACCCGGGAGGCGGTACAGATACGCAGTATTTT,CASSEYPGGGTDTQYF
TRBD2,-,TRBJ2-3,TRBV19,TGTGCCAGTAACCCTAGCGGGAGCGGGGCGGATACGCAGTATTTT,CASNPSGSGADTQYF
TRBD2,-,TRBJ2-1,TRBV29-1,TGCAGCGTTGAATTAGAGAGCGGGATTTCCTACAATGAGCAGTTCTTC,CSVELESGISYNEQFF
-,-,TRBJ1-1,TRBV7-7,TGTGCCAGCAGTAGGGGGATAAAGAACACTGAAGCTTTCTTT,CASSRGIKNTEAFF
TRBD1,-,TRBJ2-3,TRBV25-1,TGTGCCAGCAGTGGAAAATATGACAGGGTTGGCACAGATACGCAGTATTTT,CASSGKYDRVGTDTQYF
-,-,TRBJ1-5,TRBV19,TGTGCCAGTAGGAAGTTAAGGCGTAGCAATCAGCCCCAGCATTTT,CASRKLRRSNQPQHF
TRBD1,-,TRBJ2-2,TRBV4-1,TGCGCCAGCAGCCACCCGGCAGGGGGAGAAACCGGGGAGCTGTTTTTT,CASSHPAGGETGELFF
TRBD2,few,TRBJ2-7,TRBV28,TGTGCCAGCAGTTTAGGGACTAGCGGGCCCTACGAGCAGTACTTC,CASSLGTSGPYEQYF
TRBD1,-,TRBJ2-7,TRBV5-1,TGCGCCAGCAGCTGGAACCCCCGGGACAGCCCCTACGAGCAGTACTTC,CASSWNPRDSPYEQYF
TRBD1,once,TRBJ1-2,TRBV27,TGTGCCAGCAGTTTAGGACAGGGGGCGGATGGCTACACCTTC,CASSLGQGADGYTF
TRBD2,large,TRBJ2-2,TRBV7-6,TGTGCCAGCAGCTTAGGGGCTAGCGGGAACACCGGGGAGCTGTTTTTT,CASSLGASGNTGELFF
-,-,TRBJ2-3,TRBV19,TGTGCCAGTAGTATAGATCGAACAAGCACAGATACGCAGTATTTT,CASSIDRTSTDTQYF
-,-,TRBJ2-2,TRBV13,TGTGCCAGCAGCTTAGATCACACCCATAAGAGGACCGGGGAGCTGTTTTTT,CASSLDHTHKRTGELFF
-,once,TRBJ1-5,TRBV10-2,TGCGCCAGCAGTGAGATAGGGGGGAATCAGCCCCAGCATTTT,CASSEIGGNQPQHF
-,-,TRBJ2-3,TRBV5-1,TGCGCCAGCAGCTTGGAGTCAGCCCCAGATACGCAGTATTTT,CASSLESAPDTQYF
-,-,TRBJ1-1,TRBV4-3,TGCGCCAGCAGCCAACTTGGAGACACTGAAGCTTTCTTT,CASSQLGDTEAFF
-,-,TRBJ2-3,TRBV30,TGTGCCTGGAAGCGGACTAGCACAGATACGCAGTATTTT,CAWKRTSTDTQYF
-,-,TRBJ2-5,TRBV5-1,TGCGCCAGTTCGATCTGGACGGGGGAGACCCAGTACTTC,CASSIWTGETQYF
-,-,TRBJ1-5,TRBV27,TGTGCCAGCAGTCAGAGTAGCAATCAGCCCCAGCATTTT,CASSQSSNQPQHF
TRBD1,once,TRBJ1-5,TRBV9,TGTGCCAGCAGCGCGGGACAGGGAGGGGATCAGCCCCAGCATTTT,CASSAGQGGDQPQHF
TRBD1,once,TRBJ2-7,TRBV6-1,TGTGCCAGCAGACAGGGGGCCTACGAGCAGTACTTC,CASRQGAYEQYF
-,-,TRBJ2-3,TRBV5-4,TGTGCCAGCAGCACAGGGTTTTTCGTCGGAAATACGCAGTATTTT,CASSTGFFVGNTQYF
TRBD1,-,TRBJ2-7,TRBV19,TGTGCCAGTAGACCCTACAGGGGGGATTTAACCTACGAGCAGTACTTC,CASRPYRGDLTYEQYF
-,-,TRBJ2-7,TRBV27,TGTGCCAGCAGTTTCTCACAGGGTTCCTACGAGCAGTACTTC,CASSFSQGSYEQYF
TRBD2,-,TRBJ2-5,TRBV29-1,TGCAGCGCTCCGGGGGGGACTAGCGGAGTCCAAGAGACCCAGTACTTC,CSAPGGTSGVQETQYF
-,-,TRBJ1-4,TRBV27,TGTGCCAGCGGCTTGGGGCCTCTAAAACTGTTTTTT,CASGLGPLKLFF
TRBD2,-,TRBJ2-7,TRBV27,TGTGCCAGCAGTTTAGATAGTTTAAAGCGGGAGATCGTCGACGAGCAGTACTTC,CASSLDSLKREIVDEQYF
-,-,TRBJ2-7,TRBV28,TGTGCCAGCAGTTTAGGCAGGGGAAAGCACGAGCAGTACTTC,CASSLGRGKHEQYF
-,-,TRBJ1-1,TRBV28,TGTGCCAGCACTCAGATAGGGACTATGAACACTGAAGCTTTCTTT,CASTQIGTMNTEAFF
TRBD2,-,TRBJ2-1,TRBV9,TGTGCCAGCAGCCCGTACGGGGGGGATGAGCAGTTCTTC,CASSPYGGDEQFF
-,once,TRBJ1-2,TRBV6-1,TGTGCCAGCAGTAGGGCCCCATCCCCTACCTATGGCTACACCTTC,CASSRAPSPTYGYTF
-,once,TRBJ2-5,TRBV28,TGTGCCAGCAGTTTGTCCGGGGAAGAGACCCAGTACTTC,CASSLSGEETQYF
TRBD1,once,TRBJ1-2,TRBV7-9,TGTGCCAGCAGACCTTGGACAGGGAGGGACTATGGCTACACCTTC,CASRPWTGRDYGYTF
TRBD2,-,TRBJ2-7,TRBV6-5,TGTGCCAGCAGTCCCGGGACTAGCGGGTTTTACGAGCAGTACTTC,CASSPGTSGFYEQYF
-,-,TRBJ2-7,TRBV13,TGTGCCAGCAGCCTGGGCGCCTACGAGCAGTACTTC,CASSLGAYEQYF
-,-,TRBJ2-1,TRBV15,TGTGCCACCAGCAGCTACGGGACTCGGGGTGAGCAGTTCTTC,CATSSYGTRGEQFF
-,-,TRBJ1-2,TRBV30,TGTGCCTGGGACGGGCTAAACTATGGCTACACCTTC,CAWDGLNYGYTF
-,once,TRBJ1-1,TRBV5-6,TGTGCCAGCAGCTTGGTGCCGGACAGGAACACTGAAGCTTTCTTT,CASSLVPDRNTEAFF
-,-,TRBJ1-6,TRBV7-8,TGTGCCAGCAGACTCGAGGGGGGGCGTAATTCACCCCTCCACTTT,CASRLEGGRNSPLHF
-,-,TRBJ1-5,TRBV6-6,TGTGCCAGCAGTTACGAGAGGGAGTGGCCCCAGCATTTT,CASSYEREWPQHF